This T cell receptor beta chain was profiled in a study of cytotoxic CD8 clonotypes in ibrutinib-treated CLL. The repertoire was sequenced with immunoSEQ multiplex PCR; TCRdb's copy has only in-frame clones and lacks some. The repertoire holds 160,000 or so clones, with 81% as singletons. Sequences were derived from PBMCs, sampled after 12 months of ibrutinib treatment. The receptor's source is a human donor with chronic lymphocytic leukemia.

CDR3 region: CASRDHSIITDTQYF. The CDR3 coding sequence is TGTGCCAGCAGGGACCACAGCATTATCACAGATACGCAGTATTTT. The V and J genes are TRBV2 and TRBJ2-3; no firm D call. The CDR3 has 15 residues. Germline V gene lookup returns CDR1 SNHLY and CDR2 FYNNEI. With 6 bases removed from V and 2 bases from J, the gap between germline ends came to 15 bases.